This T cell receptor (beta chain) was retrieved from a study of cytomegalovirus exposure and HLA in healthy donors. The germline V gene has CDR1 LGHNA and CDR2 YSLEER. V was cut by 4 bases and J by 12 bases, with 18 bases left in between. The CDR3 runs to 14 residues. The PCR used 60 Vbeta and 13 Jbeta primers. The assay was immunoSEQ multiplex PCR, and TCRdb's table has in-frame clones only and misses some. The sample has just over 150,000 clones; roughly 85% are singletons. Points on this clone: The antigen is unknown.

Study results and caveats: A later look showed TCR association rates differing by HLA locus, highest for DRB1 and lowest for HLA-C. In vitro, three CMV-associated chains proved specific for CMV antigens. Later analysis identified a missense DCLRE1C variant that was linked to TCR beta V- and J-gene trimming.

Sequencing was carried out using PBMCs. V and J are TRBV4-3 and TRBJ1-4; D possibly corresponds to TRBD1 (6 bases). The clonotype was recovered from a woman under 30 in good health and CMV-seronegative. CDR3 in amino acids: CASSPGAWTAELFF. The CDR3 DNA sequence: TGCGCCAGCAGCCCAGGGGCTTGGACAGCTGAACTGTTTTTT.